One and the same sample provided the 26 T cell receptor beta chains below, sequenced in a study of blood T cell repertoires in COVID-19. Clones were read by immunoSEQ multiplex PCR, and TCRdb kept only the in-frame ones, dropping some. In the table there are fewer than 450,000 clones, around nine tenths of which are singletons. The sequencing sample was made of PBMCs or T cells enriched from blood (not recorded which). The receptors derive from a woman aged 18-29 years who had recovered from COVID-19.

The CDR3 DNA follows: TGTGCCAGCTCACCGGGGGCCCAGGGCAACTATGGCTACACCTTC. Its translation: CASSPGAQGNYGYTF. V is TRBV18 and J is TRBJ1-2, with D possibly matching TRBD1 (6 bases). Germline values: CDR1 KGHSH, CDR2 LQKENI. V lost 3 bases and J lost 2, with 13 bases in between. CDR3 size: 15 residues.

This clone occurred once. The DNA of the CDR3 is TGTGCCAGCAGCTTTACTAGCGGGGGGGCCGCTGAGCAGTTCTTC. It yields the protein CASSFTSGGAAEQFF. V and J are TRBV7-3 and TRBJ2-1; 13 nucleotides agree with TRBD2. The CDR3 is 15 residues long. J lost 9 bases, V lost 3 bases, and 5 bases had no gene match. Germline V gene data show CDR1 as SGHTA and CDR2 as FQGTGA.

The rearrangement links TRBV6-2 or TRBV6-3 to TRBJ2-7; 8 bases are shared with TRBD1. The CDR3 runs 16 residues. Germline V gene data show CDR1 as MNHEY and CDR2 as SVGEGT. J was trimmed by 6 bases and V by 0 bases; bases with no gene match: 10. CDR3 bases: TGTGCCAGCAGTTACTCATCGTCAGGGGGCTTCATCGAGCAGTACTTC. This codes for CASSYSSSGGFIEQYF.

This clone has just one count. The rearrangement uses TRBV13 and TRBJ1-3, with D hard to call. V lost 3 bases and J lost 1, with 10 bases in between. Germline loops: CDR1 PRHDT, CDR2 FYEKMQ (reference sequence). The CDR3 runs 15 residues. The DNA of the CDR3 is TGTGCCAGCAGCTTTCTGGGGAGGTCTGGAAACACCATATATTTT. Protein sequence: CASSFLGRSGNTIYF.

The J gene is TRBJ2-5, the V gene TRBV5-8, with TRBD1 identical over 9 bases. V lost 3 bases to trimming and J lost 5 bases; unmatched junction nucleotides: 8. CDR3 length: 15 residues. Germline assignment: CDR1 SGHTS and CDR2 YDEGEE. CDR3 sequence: CASSSEGQGDETQYF. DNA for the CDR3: TGTGCCAGCAGCTCAGAGGGACAGGGCGACGAGACCCAGTACTTC.

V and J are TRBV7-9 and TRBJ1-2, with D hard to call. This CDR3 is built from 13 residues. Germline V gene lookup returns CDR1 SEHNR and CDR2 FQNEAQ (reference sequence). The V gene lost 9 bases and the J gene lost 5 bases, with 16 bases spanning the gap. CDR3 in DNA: TGTGCCAGTAGTAGACACAGTGGGTATGGCTACACCTTC. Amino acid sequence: CASSRHSGYGYTF.

CDR3 sequence (DNA): TGTGCCAGCAGTGAAGCTGAAGGGGCCCCCCTCCACTTT. Its protein product is CASSEAEGAPLHF. V usage is TRBV6-1 and J usage is TRBJ1-6; weak D call: TRBD1 (5 bases). CDR1 is MNHNS, CDR2 SASEGT, per germline. The ends were cut back, 0 bases at V and 13 bases at J, with 10 bases in the middle. The CDR3 sequence is 13 residues long.

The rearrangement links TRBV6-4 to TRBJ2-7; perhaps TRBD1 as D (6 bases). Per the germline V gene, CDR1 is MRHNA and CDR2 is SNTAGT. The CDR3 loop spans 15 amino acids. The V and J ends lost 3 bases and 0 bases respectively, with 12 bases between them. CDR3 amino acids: CASSEGQGSSYEQYF. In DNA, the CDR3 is TGTGCCAGCAGTGAAGGTCAGGGGAGCTCCTACGAGCAGTACTTC.

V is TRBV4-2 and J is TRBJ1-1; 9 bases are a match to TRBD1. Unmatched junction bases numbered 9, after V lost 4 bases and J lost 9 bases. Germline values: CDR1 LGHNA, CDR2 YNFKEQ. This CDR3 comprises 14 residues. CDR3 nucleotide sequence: TGTGCCAGCAGCCTTGCCGGGACAGGGTCACAAGCTTTCTTT. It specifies CASSLAGTGSQAFF.

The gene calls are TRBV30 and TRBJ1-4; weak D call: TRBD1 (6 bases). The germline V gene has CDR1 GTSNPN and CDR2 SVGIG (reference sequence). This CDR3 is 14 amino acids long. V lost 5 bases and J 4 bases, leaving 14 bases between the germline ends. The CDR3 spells CAWDTGTLNEKLFF. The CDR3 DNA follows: TGTGCCTGGGATACCGGGACACTTAATGAAAAACTGTTTTTT.

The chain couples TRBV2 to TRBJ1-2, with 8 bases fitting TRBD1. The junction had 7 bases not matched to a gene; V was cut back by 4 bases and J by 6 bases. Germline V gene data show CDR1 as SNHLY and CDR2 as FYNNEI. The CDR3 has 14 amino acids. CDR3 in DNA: TGTGCCAGCAGTGTCCCAGGGGGCAGGGATGGCTACACCTTC. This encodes CASSVPGGRDGYTF.

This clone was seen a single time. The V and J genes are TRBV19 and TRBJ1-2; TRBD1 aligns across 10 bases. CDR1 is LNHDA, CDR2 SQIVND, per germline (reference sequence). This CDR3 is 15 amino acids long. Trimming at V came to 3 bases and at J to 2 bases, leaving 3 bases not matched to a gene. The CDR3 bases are TGTGCCAGTAGTATGGGGACAGGGGCCAACTATGGCTACACCTTC. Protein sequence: CASSMGTGANYGYTF.

The CDR3 sequence is CASSSTSGNYGYTF. CDR3 nucleotide sequence: TGTGCCAGCAGCTCCACGAGCGGGAACTATGGCTACACCTTC. The rearrangement links TRBV7-9 to TRBJ1-2; D gene uncertain. CDR1 and CDR2 from the germline V gene are SEHNR and FQNEAQ (reference sequence). CDR3 length: 14 amino acids. V shed 4 bases and J shed 2 bases, with 11 bases lying between them.

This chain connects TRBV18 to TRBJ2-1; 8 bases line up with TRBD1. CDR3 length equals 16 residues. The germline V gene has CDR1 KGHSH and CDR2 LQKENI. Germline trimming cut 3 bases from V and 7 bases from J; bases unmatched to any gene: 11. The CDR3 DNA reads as TGTGCCAGCTCACCCCAACTAGGACAGGGCAGTAATGAGCAGTTCTTC. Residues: CASSPQLGQGSNEQFF.

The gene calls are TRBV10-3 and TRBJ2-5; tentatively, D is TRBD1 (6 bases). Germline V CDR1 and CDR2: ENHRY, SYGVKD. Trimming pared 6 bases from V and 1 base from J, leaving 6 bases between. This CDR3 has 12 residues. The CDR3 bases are TGTGCCATCAGACAGGGCCAAGAGACCCAGTACTTC. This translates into CAIRQGQETQYF.

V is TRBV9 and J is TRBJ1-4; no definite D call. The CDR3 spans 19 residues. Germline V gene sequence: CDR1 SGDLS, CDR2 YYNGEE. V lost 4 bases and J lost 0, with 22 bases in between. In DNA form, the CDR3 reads TGTGCCAGCAGCCCAGCCACGGCCCTTGGGAGGCCAACTAATGAAAAACTGTTTTTT. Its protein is CASSPATALGRPTNEKLFF.

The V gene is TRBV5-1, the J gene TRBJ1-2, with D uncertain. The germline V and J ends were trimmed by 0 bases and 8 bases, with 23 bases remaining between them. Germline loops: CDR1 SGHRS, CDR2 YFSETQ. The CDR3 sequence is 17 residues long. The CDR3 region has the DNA TGCGCCAGCAGCTTGGCAGACACGTTTGAGTTTATGAAAGGCTACACCTTC. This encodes CASSLADTFEFMKGYTF.

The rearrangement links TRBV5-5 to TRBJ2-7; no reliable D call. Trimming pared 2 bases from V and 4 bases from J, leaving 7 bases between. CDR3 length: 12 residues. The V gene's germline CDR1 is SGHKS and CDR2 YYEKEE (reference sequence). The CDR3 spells CASSFSAYEQYF. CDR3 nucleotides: TGTGCCAGCAGCTTTAGTGCTTACGAGCAGTACTTC.

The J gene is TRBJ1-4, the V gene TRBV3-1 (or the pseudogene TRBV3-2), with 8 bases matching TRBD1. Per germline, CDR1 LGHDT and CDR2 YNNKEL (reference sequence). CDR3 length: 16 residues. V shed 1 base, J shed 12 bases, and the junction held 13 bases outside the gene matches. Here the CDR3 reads CASSQGITGGLTQLFF. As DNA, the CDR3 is TGTGCCAGCAGCCAAGGTATTACAGGGGGGCTAACCCAACTGTTTTTT.

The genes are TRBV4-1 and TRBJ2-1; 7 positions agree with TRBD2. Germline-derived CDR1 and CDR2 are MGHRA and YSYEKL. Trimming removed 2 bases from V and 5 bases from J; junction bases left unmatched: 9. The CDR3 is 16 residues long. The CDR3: CASSQRNSGTNNEQFF. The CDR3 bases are TGCGCCAGCAGCCAACGTAACAGCGGGACCAACAATGAGCAGTTCTTC.

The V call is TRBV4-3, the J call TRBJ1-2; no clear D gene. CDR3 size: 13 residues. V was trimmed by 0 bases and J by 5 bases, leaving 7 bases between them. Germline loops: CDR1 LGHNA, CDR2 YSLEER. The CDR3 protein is CASSQDRFYGYTF. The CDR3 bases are TGCGCCAGCAGCCAAGATCGGTTTTATGGCTACACCTTC.

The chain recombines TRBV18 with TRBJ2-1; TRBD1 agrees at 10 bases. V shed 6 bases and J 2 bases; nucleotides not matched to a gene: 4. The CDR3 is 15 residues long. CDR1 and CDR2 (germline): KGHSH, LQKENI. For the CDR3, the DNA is TGTGCCAGCTCGGGGGGGACAGGGGCCTACAATGAGCAGTTCTTC. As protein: CASSGGTGAYNEQFF.

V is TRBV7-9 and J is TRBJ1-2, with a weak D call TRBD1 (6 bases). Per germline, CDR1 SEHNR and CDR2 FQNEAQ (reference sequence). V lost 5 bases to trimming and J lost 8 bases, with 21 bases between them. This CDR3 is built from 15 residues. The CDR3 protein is CASSPPRDTLGGYTF. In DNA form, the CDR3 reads TGTGCCAGCAGCCCCCCCCGGGACACACTGGGGGGCTACACCTTC.

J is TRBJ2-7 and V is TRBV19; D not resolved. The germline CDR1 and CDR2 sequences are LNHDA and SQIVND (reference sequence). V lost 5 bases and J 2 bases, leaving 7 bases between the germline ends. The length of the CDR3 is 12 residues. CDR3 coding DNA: TGTGCCAGTAGTGACATGACCTACGAGCAGTACTTC. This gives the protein CASSDMTYEQYF.

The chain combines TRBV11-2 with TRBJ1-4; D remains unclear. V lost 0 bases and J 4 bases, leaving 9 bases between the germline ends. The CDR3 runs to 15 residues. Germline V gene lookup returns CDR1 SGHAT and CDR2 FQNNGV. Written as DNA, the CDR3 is TGTGCCAGCAGCTTAGATGGTCAGTTTAATGAAAAACTGTTTTTT. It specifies CASSLDGQFNEKLFF.

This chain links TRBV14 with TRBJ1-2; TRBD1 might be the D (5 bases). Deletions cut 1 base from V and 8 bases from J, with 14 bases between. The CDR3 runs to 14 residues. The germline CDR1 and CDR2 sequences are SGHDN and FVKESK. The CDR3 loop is CASSQVAGPGGYTF. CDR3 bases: TGTGCCAGCAGCCAAGTCGCGGGGCCCGGGGGCTACACCTTC.